This TCR beta chain comes out of a study of cytomegalovirus exposure and HLA in healthy donors. Notes on the study in general: Association of a missense DCLRE1C variant with TCR beta V- and J-gene trimming was reported in a later analysis.

It was with 60 Vbeta and 13 Jbeta primers that the PCR ran. The table came from immunoSEQ multiplex PCR; TCRdb's copy has only in-frame clones and leaves some out. The sample has roughly 88,000 clones; about three quarters are singletons. A note on this clone: The target antigen is unknown.

The TCR was taken from a man aged 30 to 39 in good health and CMV-seropositive. The sample consisted of PBMCs.

This CDR3 is CASSLVTGATEAFF. The CDR3 nucleotides read TGTGCCAGCAGCTTGGTTACAGGGGCCACTGAAGCTTTCTTT. The chain links TRBV5-6 to TRBJ1-1; 7 nucleotides line up with TRBD1. After removal of 0 bases from V and 4 bases from J, the junction contained 3 bases not matched to a gene. Germline V gene sequence: CDR1 SGHDT, CDR2 YYEEEE. CDR3 length: 14 amino acids.